This T cell receptor beta chain was captured in a study of blood T cell repertoires in COVID-19. V gave up 0 bases and J gave up 5 bases, with 7 bases separating them. The CDR3 is made up of 14 amino acids. In germline, CDR1 is MNHEY, CDR2 SVGEGT. In the authors' workflow: From reference gene primer amplification, estimates of nucleated cell counts were derived. Using immunoSEQ multiplex PCR, the repertoire was profiled, and TCRdb retains in-frame clones only, with some absent. V and J calls and clone size follow that table, whereas D and trimming were derived from the DNA. The table lists around 450,000 clones, roughly 90% of them singletons.

The chain carries TRBV6-2 or TRBV6-3 and TRBJ2-2, with TRBD2 as a possible D gene (6 bases). Sequenced input: peripheral blood. This sequence originates from a woman in her 30s with acute or convalescent COVID-19. The CDR3 DNA is TGTGCCAGCAGTTACTCGCGGGGAACCGGGGAGCTGTTTTTT. Residues: CASSYSRGTGELFF.